This T cell receptor (beta chain) stems from a study of human T cells and chemical hapten exposure. Study in general: Patients had diphenylcyclopropenone applied to the scalp weekly throughout the approximately 25-week study.

Study findings and constraints: Versus controls, expanded TCRs had significantly more large CDR3 similarity clusters.

The CDR3 has 15 residues. Germline-derived CDR1 and CDR2 are ENHRY and SYGVKD. V was shortened by 10 bases and J by 0 bases, with 16 bases between the two germline ends. TCRdb called the RACE reads again in MiXCR, with one record for every CDR3 protein. The sample includes more than 85,000 distinct CDR3 sequences, roughly a tenth of them seen just once. This clonotype was observed many times. Its antigen is not known. The time point is: patch test 2, 6 weeks after DPC sensitization. The treatment was: therapeutic diphenylcyclopropenone sensitization with weekly scalp DPC. The sample in question was whole blood, obtained in connection with sensitization to the hapten diphenylcyclopropenone (DPC). This sequence joins TRBV10-3 and TRBJ1-3; D ambiguous. The clonotype originates from a woman aged 40 to 49 with alopecia areata. Some clones in this sample may be carry-over from other donors' samples. CDR3 in DNA: TGTGCCAGCAAAAGAAACTCCGACTCTGGAAACACCATATATTTT. Translation: CASKRNSDSGNTIYF.